The 27 T cell receptor beta chains in this list originate from one sample, sequenced in a study of blood T cell repertoires in COVID-19. Method: immunoSEQ multiplex PCR; TCRdb's copy keeps in-frame clones and lacks some. The table has approximately 140,000 clones, about four fifths seen once. Source material: peripheral blood. These receptors were taken from an elderly woman in a cohort sampled during active or convalescent COVID-19.

The genes are TRBV7-8 and TRBJ1-1; D unresolved. Germline V lookup: CDR1 SGHVS, CDR2 FQNEAQ. This CDR3 is built from 15 residues. V lost 3 bases to trimming and J lost 0 bases, with 11 bases between them. CDR3 DNA: TGTGCCAGCAGCTTCCAGCCGGGAATGAACACTGAAGCTTTCTTT. Residues: CASSFQPGMNTEAFF.

The genes are TRBV5-1 and TRBJ2-1; D might be TRBD2 (7 bases). In germline, CDR1 is SGHRS, CDR2 YFSETQ. Trimming shortened V by 4 bases and J by 4 bases, and 12 bases separated the two germline ends. This CDR3 has 14 amino acids. The CDR3 nucleotides read TGCGCCAGCAGCGGGGGGGCTCTTTACAATGAGCAGTTCTTC. It translates to CASSGGALYNEQFF.

The rearrangement uses TRBV9 and TRBJ2-3; 7 bases align to TRBD1. The trim removed 4 bases at V and 6 bases at J, leaving 11 bases unmatched. Germline V gene lookup returns CDR1 SGDLS and CDR2 YYNGEE. CDR3 length: 15 amino acids. The CDR3 spells CASSIRQGLGDTQYF. The CDR3 DNA sequence: TGTGCCAGCAGCATTCGACAGGGTCTGGGTGATACGCAGTATTTT.

This chain links TRBV7-8 with TRBJ1-3, with D possibly TRBD1 on 6 matching bases. The CDR3 runs 16 residues. CDR1 and CDR2 from the germline V gene are SGHVS and FQNEAQ. V shed 2 bases and J shed 2 bases, with 13 bases lying between them. The CDR3 DNA reads TGTGCCAGCAGCTTAATCCGGCCAGGGGCTGGAAACACCATATATTTT. Translated, it gives CASSLIRPGAGNTIYF.

This clone was found a few times. V usage is TRBV7-3 and J usage is TRBJ1-1, with 8 bases that match TRBD1. The germline CDR1 and CDR2 sequences are SGHTA and FQGTGA. V dropped 4 bases and J dropped 4; count of bases not matched to a gene: 2. The CDR3 extends over 13 amino acids. CDR3 sequence (DNA): TGTGCCAGCAGCTACGGACAGGGCACTGAAGCTTTCTTT. Translation gives CASSYGQGTEAFF.

This chain uses TRBV7-2 with TRBJ1-6; 8 bases map to TRBD1. This CDR3 region has 17 residues. Germline trimming cut 2 bases from V and 7 bases from J; bases unmatched to any gene: 10. Germline CDR1 is SGHTA and CDR2 is FQGNSA. CDR3 coding DNA: TGTGCCAGCAGCTTAATTCTGGGGAGACAGGGGAATTCACCCCTCCACTTT. Protein product: CASSLILGRQGNSPLHF.

This chain connects TRBV7-9 to TRBJ2-7; TRBD1 matches at 7 bases. The CDR3 totals 12 residues. CDR1 is SEHNR, CDR2 FQNEAQ, per germline (reference sequence). With 10 bases clipped from V and 0 bases from J, the junction kept 3 bases outside the gene matches. The CDR3, as DNA: TGTGCCACCCGGGACAGCTCCTACGAGCAGTACGTC. Amino acids: CATRDSSYEQYV.

The chain uses TRBV28 and TRBJ1-1; TRBD1 is a possible D gene (6 bases). This CDR3 contains 18 residues. Trimming removed 5 bases from V and 0 bases from J, with 22 bases in between. Germline CDR1 and CDR2: MDHEN and SYDVKM. CDR3 region: CASSPRDKWSPLNTEAFF. As DNA, the CDR3 is TGTGCCAGCAGTCCACGGGACAAGTGGTCCCCGTTGAACACTGAAGCTTTCTTT. Variable domain in full (rest from reference TRBV28 and TRBJ1-1): DVKVTQSSRYLVKRTGEKVFLECVQDMDHENMFWYRQDPGLGLRLIYFSYDVKMKEKGDIPEGYSVSREKKERFSLILESASTNQTSMYLCASSPRDKWSPLNTEAFFGQGTRLTVV.

CDR3 sequence reads: CASSYSRRLISYNSPLHF. The CDR3 DNA is TGTGCCAGCAGTTACTCTAGGCGGCTAATCTCCTATAATTCACCCCTCCACTTT. The rearrangement uses TRBV6-2 or TRBV6-3 and TRBJ1-6, with no clear D. Germline loops: CDR1 MNHEY, CDR2 SVGEGT. Trimming removed 0 bases from V and 0 bases from J, with 12 bases in between. This CDR3 has 18 residues.

The chain combines TRBV6-2 or TRBV6-3 with TRBJ1-2; D possibly corresponds to TRBD1 (6 bases). The CDR3 has 15 amino acids. Trimming removed 0 bases at V and 3 bases at J, with 11 bases between. The germline CDR1 and CDR2 sequences are MNHEY and SVGEGT. The CDR3 sequence: CASSYSYRADYGYTF. The CDR3 DNA reads as TGTGCCAGCAGTTACTCGTACAGGGCAGACTATGGCTACACCTTC.

The CDR3 is CASSRGAVADTQYF. In DNA form, the CDR3 reads TGTGCCAGCAGTCGGGGGGCCGTGGCAGATACGCAGTATTTT. This sequence joins TRBV2 and TRBJ2-3, with D maybe TRBD2 (7 bases). The V gene lost 5 bases and the J gene lost 4 bases, with 13 bases spanning the gap. Germline V gene sequence: CDR1 SNHLY, CDR2 FYNNEI. The length of the CDR3 is 14 residues.

Written as DNA, the CDR3 is TGTGCCAGCAAGCCCTACAGGGTATTGAACACTGAAGCTTTCTTT. It yields the protein CASKPYRVLNTEAFF. The chain couples TRBV28 to TRBJ1-1; maybe TRBD1 (6 bases). With 7 bases removed from V and 0 bases from J, the gap between germline ends came to 15 bases. The CDR3 has 15 residues. From germline, CDR1 is MDHEN and CDR2 SYDVKM. The complete variable domain, with remaining parts taken from reference TRBV28 and TRBJ1-1, reads DVKVTQSSRYLVKRTGEKVFLECVQDMDHENMFWYRQDPGLGLRLIYFSYDVKMKEKGDIPEGYSVSREKKERFSLILESASTNQTSMYLCASKPYRVLNTEAFFGQGTRLTVV.

This rearrangement joins TRBV3-1 (or the pseudogene TRBV3-2) to TRBJ2-7; 8 bases are a match to TRBD1. Germline values: CDR1 LGHDT, CDR2 YNNKEL (reference sequence). The CDR3 length is 16 residues. V was pared by 5 bases and J by 7 bases, with 16 bases of the junction left unmatched. CDR3 in DNA: TGTGCCAGCAGCGATTTTATTCAGGGGGCGCCCGAAGAGCAGTACGTC. Protein product: CASSDFIQGAPEEQYV.

The gene calls are TRBV5-1 and TRBJ2-5, with TRBD1 matching over 8 bases. The germline gives CDR1 SGHRS, CDR2 YFSETQ. CDR3 length equals 16 residues. The V gene end was trimmed by 6 bases and the J gene end by 5 bases; junction bases not matched to a gene: 15. The CDR3 spells CASTNLDQGAGETQYF. CDR3 nucleotides: TGCGCCAGCACCAACCTCGACCAGGGGGCGGGGGAGACCCAGTACTTC.

The V and J genes are TRBV19 and TRBJ2-6, with 7 bases identical to TRBD1. Germline assignment: CDR1 LNHDA and CDR2 SQIVND (reference sequence). J gave up 2 bases and V 9 bases, and 7 bases lay outside the gene matches. This CDR3 has 15 residues. The CDR3 is CASRKTGTGANVLTF. DNA of the CDR3: TGTGCCAGCCGGAAGACAGGGACTGGGGCCAACGTCCTGACTTTC.

The chain is built from TRBV7-6 and TRBJ2-3; 11 bases are a match to TRBD2. Per germline, CDR1 SGHVS and CDR2 FNYEAQ. This CDR3 spans 17 amino acids. The trim removed 3 bases at V and 0 bases at J, leaving 5 bases unmatched. The CDR3: CASSLLAGGTSTDTQYF. CDR3 nucleotide sequence: TGTGCCAGCAGCTTGCTAGCGGGGGGAACTAGCACAGATACGCAGTATTTT. Supplemented by reference TRBV7-6 and TRBJ2-3, the full variable domain reads GAGVSQSPRYKVTKRGQDVALRCDPISGHVSLYWYRQALGQGPEFLTYFNYEAQQDKSGLPNDRFSAERPEGSISTLTIQRTEQRDSAMYRCASSLLAGGTSTDTQYFGPGTRLTVL.

This sequence joins TRBV6-1 and TRBJ1-3; no reliable D call. The germline gives CDR1 MNHNS, CDR2 SASEGT. The CDR3 is 12 residues long. Trimming shortened V by 1 base and J by 4 bases, and 2 bases separated the two germline ends. In DNA form, the CDR3 reads TGTGCCAGCAGTGAAGTAGGAAACACCATATATTTT. It specifies CASSEVGNTIYF.

V usage is TRBV7-3 and J usage is TRBJ1-4, with D unclear. The CDR3 is 14 amino acids. CDR1 and CDR2 from the germline V gene are SGHTA and FQGTGA. V lost 1 base and J lost 8, with 11 bases in between. The CDR3 coding sequence is TGTGCCAGCAGCTTAAGGCCGGGGAACGAAAAACTGTTTTTT. This translates into CASSLRPGNEKLFF.

The V call is TRBV5-1, the J call TRBJ1-1, with TRBD1 matching 7 bases. There are 15 residues in the CDR3. CDR1 and CDR2 from the germline V gene are SGHRS and YFSETQ. The junction had 4 bases not matched to a gene; V was cut back by 1 base and J by 1 base. The CDR3 reads CASSLHRTGNTEAFF. The CDR3 bases are TGCGCCAGCAGCTTGCATCGGACAGGGAACACTGAAGCTTTCTTT.

This clone showed up just once. The chain recombines TRBV29-1 with TRBJ1-1; D unclear. Trimming removed 4 bases at V and 2 bases at J, with 11 bases between. This CDR3 has 13 amino acids. The germline gives CDR1 SQVTM, CDR2 ANQGSEA. DNA for the CDR3: TGCAGCGTTGTGGTAGAATTAAACACTGAAGCTTTCTTT. It codes for CSVVVELNTEAFF.

V is TRBV5-6 and J is TRBJ2-3, with 8 bases lining up with TRBD1. The CDR3 is 14 amino acids. Germline trimming cut 4 bases from V and 8 bases from J; bases unmatched to any gene: 9. Germline V gene sequence: CDR1 SGHDT, CDR2 YYEEEE. DNA of the CDR3: TGTGCCAGCAGCCCACGACAGGGGTTGGGTACGCAGTATTTT. It codes for CASSPRQGLGTQYF.

The V call is TRBV28, the J call TRBJ1-2; perhaps TRBD1 as D (6 bases). The V end was cut by 7 bases, the J end by 4 bases, with 19 bases between. This CDR3 is 15 amino acids long. Germline CDR1 reads MDHEN; CDR2 reads SYDVKM. In DNA, the CDR3 is TGTGCCAGCACCATCACCACAGGGTTTGGCTATGGCTACACCTTC. Protein product: CASTITTGFGYGYTF.

The rearrangement joins TRBV6-2 or TRBV6-3 to TRBJ1-5; 10 bases map to TRBD1. J lost 0 bases, V lost 5 bases, and 7 bases had no gene match. The CDR3 spans 17 residues. Germline CDR1 and CDR2: MNHEY and SVGEGT. The CDR3 loop reads CASSLTGQGYSNQPQHF. CDR3 bases: TGTGCCAGCAGTCTTACGGGACAGGGGTATAGCAATCAGCCCCAGCATTTT.

This chain links TRBV7-2 with TRBJ2-1; TRBD2 matches 8 bases. V gave up 5 bases and J gave up 9 bases; unmatched junction bases: 6. The CDR3 has 13 amino acids. The germline V gene has CDR1 SGHTA and CDR2 FQGNSA. The chain's CDR3 is CASSTRTSTEQFF. CDR3 nucleotides: TGTGCCAGCAGCACCAGGACTAGCACTGAGCAGTTCTTC.

This sequence joins TRBV7-2 and TRBJ1-1, with D possibly being TRBD1 (5 bases). Trimming took 6 bases from V and 2 from J, leaving 16 bases between them. Germline-derived CDR1 and CDR2 are SGHTA and FQGNSA. The CDR3 is 15 residues long. In nucleotides, the CDR3 is TGTGCCAGCAGGTTGGGACGGGGGGGTAACACTGAAGCTTTCTTT. Translating gives CASRLGRGGNTEAFF.

This rearrangement joins TRBV7-9 to TRBJ2-7; 9 bases match TRBD1. Germline V CDR1 and CDR2: SEHNR, FQNEAQ (reference sequence). Trimming at V came to 4 bases and at J to 0 bases, leaving 7 bases not matched to a gene. This CDR3 has 16 amino acids. CDR3 sequence: CASSSGTGSRSYEQYV. DNA for the CDR3: TGTGCCAGCAGCTCCGGGACAGGGTCCCGCTCCTACGAGCAGTACGTC.

The chain has TRBV3-1 (or the pseudogene TRBV3-2) and TRBJ1-2; 9 bases map to TRBD1. The CDR3 has 16 residues. Germline lookup yields CDR1 LGHDT and CDR2 YNNKEL (reference sequence). Trimming took 0 bases from V and 5 from J; bases not matched to a gene: 7. The CDR3 spells CASSQEQGARRYGYTF. CDR3 nucleotide sequence: TGTGCCAGCAGCCAAGAACAGGGGGCGCGGAGGTATGGCTACACCTTC.